This T cell receptor beta chain was identified during a study of T cells in Graves' hyperthyroidism and ophthalmopathy. The junction had 5 bases not matched to a gene; V was cut back by 2 bases and J by 0 bases. The CDR3 consists of 18 residues. Germline V gene sequence: CDR1 SGHRS, CDR2 YFSETQ. Study-wide results and limits: Classification by a 13 V-J model distinguished ophthalmopathy from stable hyperthyroidism.

About this clonotype: What it recognizes is unknown.

From RNA transcripts, TCR beta CDR3 regions were amplified. In the first-round RT-PCR of the TCR CDR3, the HTBI primer set was used. TCRdb re-analysed the multiplex PCR reads in MiXCR, keeping a single row per CDR3 protein. Among 500,000 to 750,000 distinct CDR3 sequences listed, approximately 15% were seen once. The specimen was blood. The V call is TRBV5-1, the J call TRBJ2-6; 10 nucleotides agree with TRBD1. The TCR comes from a woman aged 18 to 35 with Graves' ophthalmopathy. CDR3 amino acids: CASSFTGQGSSGANVLTF. DNA of the CDR3: TGCGCCAGCAGCTTCACGGGACAGGGGTCCTCTGGGGCCAACGTCCTGACTTTC.